This T cell receptor beta chain was found in a study of blood T cells in healthy people across ages. For the second PCR, which ran for 7 to 11 cycles, a sample-barcoded 5' primer and a J-beta primer mix were used. TCRdb called the 5' RACE reads again in MiXCR, with one record for every CDR3 protein. The profile shows 1.5 million or so distinct CDR3 sequences, about 42% of them singletons. The V end was cut by 5 bases, the J end by 4 bases, with 14 bases between. The CDR3 sequence is 14 residues long. Germline V lookup: CDR1 ENHRY, CDR2 SYGVKD. This sequence joins TRBV10-3 and TRBJ1-1; no firm D call. This TCR came from a woman in her late teens or twenties in good health. Sequenced: blood. The CDR3 nucleotides are TGTGCCATCAGTCCCTCCCGGGGAGGCACTGAAGCTTTCTTT. This codes for CAISPSRGGTEAFF.